What follows are 30 T cell receptor beta chains derived from one specimen sequenced in a study of OX40 agonist ivuxolimab in advanced cancers. Profiling relied on immunoSEQ multiplex PCR, and the TCRdb table lists in-frame clones only, not all of them. The sample holds tens of thousands of clones, around 87% seen once. Specimen: CD4+ or CD8+ T cells sorted from blood, collected in a trial of the OX40 agonist ivuxolimab. These receptors came from an adult with an advanced solid tumor such as melanoma, head and neck, liver or kidney cancer.

The genes are TRBV19 and TRBJ2-1; D not resolved. The germline V gene has CDR1 LNHDA and CDR2 SQIVND (reference sequence). Trimming took 6 bases from V and 0 from J, leaving 18 bases between them. The CDR3 contains 17 residues. The CDR3 loop reads CASSLSFIPASYNEQFF. CDR3 in DNA: TGTGCCAGTAGCCTCTCCTTTATCCCAGCCTCCTACAATGAGCAGTTCTTC.

This sequence joins TRBV7-6 and TRBJ2-2, with D maybe TRBD2 (7 bases). Germline V lookup: CDR1 SGHVS, CDR2 FNYEAQ. The length of the CDR3 is 17 residues. V shed 5 bases and J shed 4 bases, with 20 bases lying between them. The DNA of the CDR3 is TGTGCCAGCAGCACCCTCCGTGTCGGGGGGCTCACCGGGGAGCTGTTTTTT. It yields the protein CASSTLRVGGLTGELFF. The full variable domain, its missing parts supplied by reference TRBV7-6 and TRBJ2-2, is GAGVSQSPRYKVTKRGQDVALRCDPISGHVSLYWYRQALGQGPEFLTYFNYEAQQDKSGLPNDRFSAERPEGSISTLTIQRTEQRDSAMYRCASSTLRVGGLTGELFFGEGSRLTVL.

This chain connects TRBV6-1 to TRBJ2-2, with no clear D. V was shortened by 4 bases and J by 4 bases, with 10 bases between the two germline ends. The CDR3 is made up of 14 amino acids. Germline assignment: CDR1 MNHNS and CDR2 SASEGT. DNA for the CDR3: TGTGCCAGCAGTGCCGAAGTCGGCACCGGGGAGCTGTTTTTT. It specifies CASSAEVGTGELFF.

The chain joins TRBV2 to TRBJ1-3; D unresolved. The CDR3 consists of 15 residues. V dropped 4 bases and J dropped 0 bases, with 10 bases sitting between them. Germline CDR1 is SNHLY and CDR2 is FYNNEI. The CDR3, as DNA: TGTGCCAGCAGTGGGACGAAGAGCTCTGGAAACACCATATATTTT. Translating it yields CASSGTKSSGNTIYF.

The rearrangement joins TRBV6-5 to TRBJ2-7; TRBD1 is a possible D gene (5 bases). This CDR3 region has 12 residues. Germline CDR1 MNHEY, CDR2 SVGAGI. With 7 bases removed from V and 5 bases from J, the gap between germline ends came to 12 bases. This CDR3 is CASMAGNDEQYF. The CDR3 DNA follows: TGTGCCAGCATGGCAGGGAATGACGAGCAGTACTTC.

This sequence joins TRBV6-5 and TRBJ1-1, with unresolved D. V lost 6 bases and J 8 bases, leaving 13 bases between the germline ends. Germline V gives CDR1 MNHEY, CDR2 SVGAGI. This CDR3 spans 12 amino acids. The CDR3 loop reads CASSTGRTEAFF. In DNA form, the CDR3 reads TGTGCCAGCAGCACCGGACGGACCGAAGCTTTCTTT.

The chain couples TRBV5-1 to TRBJ1-2; 7 nucleotides agree with TRBD1. V lost 4 bases to trimming and J lost 6 bases; unmatched junction nucleotides: 9. The length of the CDR3 is 14 residues. Looked up from germline, CDR1 is SGHRS and CDR2 is YFSETQ. CDR3 sequence: CASSIDRDPNGYTF. For the CDR3, the DNA is TGCGCCAGCAGCATCGACAGGGATCCTAATGGCTACACCTTC.

The V gene is TRBV7-2, the J gene TRBJ1-1; TRBD1 is a possible D gene (5 bases). The V end was cut by 7 bases, the J end by 10 bases, with 16 bases between. The CDR3 spans 12 residues. Per germline, CDR1 SGHTA and CDR2 FQGNSA. CDR3 region: CASIMGREAAFF. DNA of the CDR3: TGTGCCAGCATCATGGGCAGGGAGGCAGCTTTCTTT.

The V gene is TRBV10-3, the J gene TRBJ1-2; 7 bases line up with TRBD1. This CDR3 contains 16 residues. With 0 bases clipped from V and 2 bases from J, the junction kept 6 bases outside the gene matches. CDR1 is ENHRY, CDR2 SYGVKD, per germline. The CDR3 sequence: CAISESYRGRNYGYTF. CDR3 bases: TGTGCCATCAGTGAGTCTTACAGGGGAAGGAACTATGGCTACACCTTC.

With respect to this clone: In the same sample, other DNA sequences code for this CDR3. CDR3 DNA: TGCGCCAGCAGCCGCGGTGGGGGTAATTCACCCCTCCACTTT. This encodes CASSRGGGNSPLHF. The chain recombines TRBV4-1 with TRBJ1-6; tentative D call: TRBD1 (5 bases). CDR1 and CDR2 (germline): MGHRA, YSYEKL. V lost 4 bases and J lost 6, with 10 bases in between. The CDR3 length is 14 residues.

The chain has TRBV5-1 and TRBJ2-5; D gene ambiguous. The J call may be in error: the DNA end matches TRBJ2-7 better. Germline CDR1 reads SGHRS; CDR2 reads YFSETQ. The CDR3 is made up of 14 amino acids. For the CDR3, the DNA is TGCGCCAGCCGGGCTGATCAGGCGTCCTACGAGCAGTACTTC. Its translation is CASRADQASYEQYF.

The chain joins TRBV27 to TRBJ2-7, with a possible D match to TRBD1 (6 bases). This CDR3 contains 14 residues. V was cut by 5 bases and J by 2 bases, with 13 bases left in between. Germline CDR1 reads MNHEY; CDR2 reads SMNVEV (reference sequence). CDR3: CASSASRGPYEQYF. In DNA form, the CDR3 reads TGTGCCAGCAGTGCGTCCAGGGGCCCCTACGAGCAGTACTTC.

The chain has TRBV21-1 and TRBJ1-2; no check of the table's D call, TRBD1, against the DNA was made. TRBV21-1 is a recognized pseudogene. This CDR3 has 13 residues. The CDR3 coding sequence is TGTGCCAGCAGCAAGGACAGGGTTTATGGCTACACCTTC. This translates into CASSKDRVYGYTF.

V gene TRBV2 combines with J gene TRBJ2-1; 8 bases line up with TRBD2. Germline V CDR1 and CDR2: SNHLY, FYNNEI. V shed 7 bases, J shed 2 bases, and the junction held 4 bases outside the gene matches. CDR3 size: 14 residues. CDR3 region: CASTASGPYNEQFF. Written as DNA, the CDR3 is TGTGCCAGCACGGCTAGCGGGCCCTACAATGAGCAGTTCTTC. Full variable domain (outside the CDR3, taken from reference TRBV2 and TRBJ2-1): EPEVTQTPSHQVTQMGQEVILRCVPISNHLYFYWYRQILGQKVEFLVSFYNNEISEKSEIFDDQFSVERPDGSNFTLKIRSTKLEDSAMYFCASTASGPYNEQFFGPGTRLTVL.

This sequence joins TRBV6-1 and TRBJ1-3; D gene ambiguous. The CDR3 totals 15 residues. The germline V gene has CDR1 MNHNS and CDR2 SASEGT. Trimming pared 1 base from V and 4 bases from J, leaving 11 bases between. The CDR3 region has the DNA TGTGCCAGCAGTGAAGGCCGGGGTGGGGGAAACACCATATATTTT. Protein product: CASSEGRGGGNTIYF.

This clone appeared a few times. Additional DNA sequences in this sample encode the identical CDR3. This rearrangement joins TRBV15 to TRBJ2-1, with D hard to call. The CDR3 contains 12 residues. The germline V gene has CDR1 LNHNV and CDR2 YYDKDF (reference sequence). V lost 3 bases, J lost 4 bases, and 4 bases lay in between. CDR3 nucleotides: TGTGCCACCAGCAGCGGATACAATGAGCAGTTCTTC. Its protein is CATSSGYNEQFF.

The chain recombines TRBV5-6 with TRBJ1-2; D not resolved. This CDR3 region has 11 residues. Trimming shortened V by 4 bases and J by 3 bases, and 4 bases separated the two germline ends. Per germline, CDR1 SGHDT and CDR2 YYEEEE. The CDR3 reads CASSADYGYTF. In DNA, the CDR3 is TGTGCCAGCAGCGCCGACTATGGCTACACCTTC.

The CDR3 coding sequence is TGTGCCAGCTGGACTAGCGGGGGCGCGGACACCGGGGAGCTGTTTTTT. This sequence encodes CASWTSGGADTGELFF. The rearrangement joins TRBV2 to TRBJ2-2; 13 bases line up with TRBD2. Germline assignment: CDR1 SNHLY and CDR2 FYNNEI. The CDR3 has 16 amino acids. Trimming cost V 8 bases and J 3 bases; bases outside gene matches: 6.

CDR3 protein: CASSEMGTRREQFF. CDR3 coding DNA: TGTGCCAGCAGTGAAATGGGAACTAGGAGGGAGCAGTTCTTC. The chain recombines TRBV2 with TRBJ2-1, with D tentatively TRBD2 (5 bases). The CDR3 consists of 14 residues. Trimming took off 2 bases at V and 10 bases at J, with 15 bases between the two ends. Looked up from germline, CDR1 is SNHLY and CDR2 is FYNNEI.

The chain carries TRBV27 and TRBJ1-6, with 7 bases lining up with TRBD1. V lost 6 bases, J lost 8 bases, and 13 bases stayed unmatched. CDR3 size: 16 residues. From germline, CDR1 is MNHEY and CDR2 SMNVEV (reference sequence). The CDR3 sequence is CASRPIQQGRYSPLHF. DNA for the CDR3: TGTGCCAGCAGGCCAATCCAACAGGGGCGATATTCACCCCTCCACTTT.

The J gene is TRBJ2-5, the V gene TRBV18; D possibly matches TRBD1 or TRBD2 (5 bases each). The last part of the DNA fits TRBJ2-7 better; the J call may be wrong. This CDR3 contains 15 residues. Germline CDR1 is KGHSH and CDR2 is LQKENI. The chain's CDR3 is CASSPPGPTKYEQYF. The CDR3 DNA sequence: TGTGCCAGCTCACCACCGGGACCAACTAAATACGAGCAGTACTTC.

The chain links TRBV18 to TRBJ1-2; D is uncertain. The V gene lost 5 bases and the J gene lost 5 bases, with 9 bases spanning the gap. CDR3 size: 12 residues. Germline CDR1 and CDR2: KGHSH and LQKENI. The chain's CDR3 is CASSDGLYGYTF. CDR3 nucleotide sequence: TGTGCCAGCTCAGACGGATTATATGGCTACACCTTC.

The genes are TRBV6-1 and TRBJ2-2; TRBD1 agrees at 9 bases. V shed 6 bases and J 3 bases; nucleotides not matched to a gene: 2. There are 14 residues in the CDR3. The germline gives CDR1 MNHNS, CDR2 SASEGT. The CDR3 DNA follows: TGTGCCAGCAGGGGGGACAGGGACACCGGGGAGCTGTTTTTT. This gives the protein CASRGDRDTGELFF.

The chain is built from TRBV2 and TRBJ1-2; D is ambiguous. The CDR3 is 12 residues long. Trimming pared 9 bases from V and 7 bases from J, leaving 15 bases between. Germline V gene data show CDR1 as SNHLY and CDR2 as FYNNEI. The CDR3 coding sequence is TGTGCCAGTACCCCCCTCGCTGGTGGCTACACCTTC. Translation gives CASTPLAGGYTF. The full variable domain, with the rest looked up from reference TRBV2 and TRBJ1-2, is EPEVTQTPSHQVTQMGQEVILRCVPISNHLYFYWYRQILGQKVEFLVSFYNNEISEKSEIFDDQFSVERPDGSNFTLKIRSTKLEDSAMYFCASTPLAGGYTFGSGTRLTVV.

CDR3 DNA: TGTGCCAGCCAACAAGCGAGACTCAACAATGAGCAGTTCTTC. Encoded protein: CASQQARLNNEQFF. The chain uses TRBV7-8 and TRBJ2-1; D gene unclear. Germline CDR1 and CDR2: SGHVS and FQNEAQ. Trimming pared 8 bases from V and 5 bases from J, leaving 16 bases between. The CDR3 extends over 14 amino acids. Complete variable domain (other parts from reference TRBV7-8 and TRBJ2-1): GAGVSQSPRYKVAKRGQDVALRCDPISGHVSLFWYQQALGQGPEFLTYFQNEAQLDKSGLPSDRFFAERPEGSVSTLKIQRTQQEDSAVYLCASQQARLNNEQFFGPGTRLTVL.

The DNA for the CDR3 is TGTGCCAGCAGTGAAGTAGGTGACTCTGGAAACACCATATATTTT. Encoded protein: CASSEVGDSGNTIYF. The V and J genes are TRBV6-1 and TRBJ1-3; D remains ambiguous. CDR1 is MNHNS and CDR2 is SASEGT in the germline V gene. V was clipped by 1 base and J by 0 bases, with 7 bases between them. This CDR3 comprises 15 residues.

The chain recombines TRBV25-1 with TRBJ1-1, with 8 bases lining up with TRBD1. This CDR3 is 15 amino acids long. V trimming: 1 base; J trimming: 1 base; junction bases outside the gene matches: 2. Germline CDR1 is MGHDK and CDR2 is SYGVNS. Here the CDR3 reads CASSEWDRPNTEAFF. The CDR3 DNA is TGTGCCAGCAGTGAATGGGACAGGCCGAACACTGAAGCTTTCTTT.

This chain joins TRBV19 and TRBJ1-2; no reliable D call. There are 14 residues in the CDR3. With 7 bases removed from V and 0 bases from J, the gap between germline ends came to 12 bases. The germline CDR1 and CDR2 sequences are LNHDA and SQIVND (reference sequence). The CDR3 DNA is TGTGCCAGTAAGTTAGCAGTAGCTAACTATGGCTACACCTTC. Translated: CASKLAVANYGYTF.

This sequence joins TRBV10-3 and TRBJ1-3; D possibly corresponds to TRBD1 (6 bases). Trimming shortened V by 10 bases and J by 0 bases, and 16 bases separated the two germline ends. This CDR3 contains 15 residues. The V gene's germline CDR1 is ENHRY and CDR2 SYGVKD. CDR3 region: CATNPTGHSGNTIYF. The CDR3 bases are TGTGCCACGAACCCGACAGGCCACTCTGGAAACACCATATATTTT.

This chain links TRBV11-3 with TRBJ2-2, with 9 bases identical to TRBD1. V dropped 8 bases and J dropped 5; count of bases not matched to a gene: 6. Germline assignment: CDR1 SGHNT and CDR2 YENEEA. The CDR3 extends over 14 amino acids. This CDR3 is CASERDRETGELFF. CDR3 DNA sequence: TGTGCCAGCGAGAGGGACAGGGAAACCGGGGAGCTGTTTTTT.